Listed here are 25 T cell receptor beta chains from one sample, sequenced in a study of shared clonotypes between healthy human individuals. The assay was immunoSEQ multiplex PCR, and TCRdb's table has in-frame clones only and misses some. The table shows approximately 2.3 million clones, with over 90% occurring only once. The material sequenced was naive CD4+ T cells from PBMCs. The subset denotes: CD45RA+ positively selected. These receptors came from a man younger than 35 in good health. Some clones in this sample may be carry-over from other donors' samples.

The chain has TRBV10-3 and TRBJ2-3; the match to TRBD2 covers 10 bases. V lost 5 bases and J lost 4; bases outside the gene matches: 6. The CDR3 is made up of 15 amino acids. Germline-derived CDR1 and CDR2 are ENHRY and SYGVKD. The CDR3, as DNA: TGTGCCATCAGTCTAGCGGGAGCCACCGCAGATACGCAGTATTTT. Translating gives CAISLAGATADTQYF.

DNA of the CDR3: TGTGCCTGGGATCCCCTGGGCGGCGGCGAGCAGTACTTC. Its protein product is CAWDPLGGGEQYF. The J gene is TRBJ2-7, the V gene TRBV30; D is unresolved. Trimming took 5 bases from V and 6 from J, leaving 17 bases between them. The germline gives CDR1 GTSNPN, CDR2 SVGIG (reference sequence). This CDR3 has 13 amino acids.

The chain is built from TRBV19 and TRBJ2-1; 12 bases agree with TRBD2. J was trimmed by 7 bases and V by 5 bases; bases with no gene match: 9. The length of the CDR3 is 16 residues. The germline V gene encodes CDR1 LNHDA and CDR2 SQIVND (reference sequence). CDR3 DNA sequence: TGTGCCAGTAGTCAAAGACTAGCGGGAGTGAGAAATGAGCAGTTCTTC. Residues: CASSQRLAGVRNEQFF.

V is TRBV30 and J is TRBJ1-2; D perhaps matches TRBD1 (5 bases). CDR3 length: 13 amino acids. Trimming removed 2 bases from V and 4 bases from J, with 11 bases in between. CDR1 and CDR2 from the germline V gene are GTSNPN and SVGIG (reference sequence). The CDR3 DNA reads TGTGCCTGGAGTCTAACAGGATTCTATGGCTACACCTTC. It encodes CAWSLTGFYGYTF. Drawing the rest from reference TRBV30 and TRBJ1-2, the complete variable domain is SQTIHQWPATLVQPVGSPLSLECTVEGTSNPNLYWYRQAAGRGLQLLFYSVGIGQISSEVPQNLSASRPQDRQFILSSKKLLLSDSGFYLCAWSLTGFYGYTFGSGTRLTVV.

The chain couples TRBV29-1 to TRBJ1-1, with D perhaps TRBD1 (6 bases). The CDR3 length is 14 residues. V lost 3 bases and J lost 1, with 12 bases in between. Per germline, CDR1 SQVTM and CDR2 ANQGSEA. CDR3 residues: CSVDRQVKNTEAFF. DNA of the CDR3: TGCAGCGTTGACAGACAGGTCAAGAACACTGAAGCTTTCTTT.

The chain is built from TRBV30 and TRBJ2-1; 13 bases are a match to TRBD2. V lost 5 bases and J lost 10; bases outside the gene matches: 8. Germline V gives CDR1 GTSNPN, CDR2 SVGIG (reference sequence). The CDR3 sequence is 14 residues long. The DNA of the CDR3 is TGTGCCTGGGGGGTCCCGGGACTAGCGGGAGAGCAGTTCTTC. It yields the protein CAWGVPGLAGEQFF.

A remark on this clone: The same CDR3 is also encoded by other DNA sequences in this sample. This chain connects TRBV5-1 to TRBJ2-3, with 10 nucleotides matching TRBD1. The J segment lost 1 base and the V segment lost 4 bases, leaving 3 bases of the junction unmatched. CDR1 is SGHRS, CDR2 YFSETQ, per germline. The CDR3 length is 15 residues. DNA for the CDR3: TGCGCCAGCAGCCTTGGGACAGGGGGCACAGATACGCAGTATTTT. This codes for CASSLGTGGTDTQYF.

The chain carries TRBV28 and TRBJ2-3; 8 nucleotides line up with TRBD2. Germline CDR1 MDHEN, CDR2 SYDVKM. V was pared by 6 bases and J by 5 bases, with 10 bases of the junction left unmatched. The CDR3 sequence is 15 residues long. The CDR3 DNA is TGTGCCAGCAGCCGGGGGGGAACCGGGAAAGATACGCAGTATTTT. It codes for CASSRGGTGKDTQYF. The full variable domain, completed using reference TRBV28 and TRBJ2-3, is DVKVTQSSRYLVKRTGEKVFLECVQDMDHENMFWYRQDPGLGLRLIYFSYDVKMKEKGDIPEGYSVSREKKERFSLILESASTNQTSMYLCASSRGGTGKDTQYFGPGTRLTVL.

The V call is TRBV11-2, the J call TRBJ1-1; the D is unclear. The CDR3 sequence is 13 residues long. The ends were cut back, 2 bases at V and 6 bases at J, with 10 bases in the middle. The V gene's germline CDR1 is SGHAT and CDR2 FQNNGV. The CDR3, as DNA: TGTGCCAGCAGCTTATATGCTAGAGCTGAAGCTTTCTTT. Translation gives CASSLYARAEAFF.

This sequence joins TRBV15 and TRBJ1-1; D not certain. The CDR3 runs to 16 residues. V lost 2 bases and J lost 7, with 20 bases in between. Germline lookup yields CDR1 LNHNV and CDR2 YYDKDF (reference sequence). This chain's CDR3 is CATSRSLGRSDNEAFF. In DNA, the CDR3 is TGTGCCACCAGCAGAAGTTTGGGCCGTTCCGACAATGAAGCTTTCTTT.

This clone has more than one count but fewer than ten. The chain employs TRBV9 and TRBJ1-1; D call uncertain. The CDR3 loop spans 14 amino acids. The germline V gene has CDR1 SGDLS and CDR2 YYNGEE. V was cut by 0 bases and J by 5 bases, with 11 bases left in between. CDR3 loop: CASSVEGGLTEAFF. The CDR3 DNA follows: TGTGCCAGCAGCGTAGAGGGAGGTTTGACTGAAGCTTTCTTT.

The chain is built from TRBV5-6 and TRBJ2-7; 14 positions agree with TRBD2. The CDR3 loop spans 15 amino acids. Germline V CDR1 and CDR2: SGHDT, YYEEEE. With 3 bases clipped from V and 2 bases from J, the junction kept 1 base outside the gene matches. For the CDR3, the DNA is TGTGCCAGCAGCTCGGGACTAGCGGGAGCCTACGAGCAGTACTTC. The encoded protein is CASSSGLAGAYEQYF. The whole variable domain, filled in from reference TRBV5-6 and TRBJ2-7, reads DAGVTQSPTHLIKTRGQQVTLRCSPKSGHDTVSWYQQALGQGPQFIFQYYEEEERQRGNFPDRFSGHQFPNYSSELNVNALLLGDSALYLCASSSGLAGAYEQYFGPGTRLTVT.

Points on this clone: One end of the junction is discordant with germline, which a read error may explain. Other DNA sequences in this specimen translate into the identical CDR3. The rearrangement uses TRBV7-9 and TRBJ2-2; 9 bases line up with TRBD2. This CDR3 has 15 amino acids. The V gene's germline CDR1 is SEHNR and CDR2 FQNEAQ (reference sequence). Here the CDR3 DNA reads TGTGCCAGCAGCCTAGCGGGACCCAACACCGGGGAGCTGTTTTTT. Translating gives CASSLAGPNTGELFF.

The CDR3 bases are TGTGCCAGCTCACCCATTACAGGACAGGGAAACTATCAGCCCCAGCATTTT. It encodes CASSPITGQGNYQPQHF. J is TRBJ1-5 and V is TRBV18, with 8 positions matching TRBD1. Germline CDR1 is KGHSH and CDR2 is LQKENI. CDR3 length: 17 amino acids. The trim removed 3 bases at V and 5 bases at J, leaving 12 bases unmatched.

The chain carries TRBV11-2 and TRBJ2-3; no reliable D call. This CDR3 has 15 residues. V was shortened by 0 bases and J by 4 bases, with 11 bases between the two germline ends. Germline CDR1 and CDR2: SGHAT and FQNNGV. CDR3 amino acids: CASSLDFRVADTQYF. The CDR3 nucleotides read TGTGCCAGCAGCTTAGATTTCCGGGTCGCAGATACGCAGTATTTT.

CDR3 nucleotide sequence: TGTGCCAGCAGCTTAAGGGCGGGTTTCTCTGGAAACACCATATATTTT. Protein: CASSLRAGFSGNTIYF. V and J are TRBV7-3 and TRBJ1-3; no firm D call. The V end was cut by 1 base, the J end by 0 bases, with 10 bases between. The germline V gene has CDR1 SGHTA and CDR2 FQGTGA. The CDR3 sequence is 16 residues long.

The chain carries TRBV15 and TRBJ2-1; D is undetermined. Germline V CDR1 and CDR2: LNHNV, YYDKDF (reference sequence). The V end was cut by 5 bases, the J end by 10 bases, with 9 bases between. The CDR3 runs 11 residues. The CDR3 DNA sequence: TGTGCCACCAGCGAAATTGAGGAGCAGTTCTTC. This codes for CATSEIEEQFF.

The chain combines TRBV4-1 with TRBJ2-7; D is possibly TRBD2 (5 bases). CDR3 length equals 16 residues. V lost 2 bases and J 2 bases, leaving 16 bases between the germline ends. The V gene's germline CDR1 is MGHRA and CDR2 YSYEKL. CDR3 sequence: CASSQPRAGGTYEQYF. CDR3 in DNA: TGCGCCAGCAGCCAACCGAGGGCGGGCGGTACCTACGAGCAGTACTTC.

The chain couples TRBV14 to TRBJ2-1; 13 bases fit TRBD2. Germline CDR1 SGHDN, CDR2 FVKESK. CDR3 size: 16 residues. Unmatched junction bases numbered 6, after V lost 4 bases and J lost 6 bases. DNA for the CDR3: TGTGCCAGCAGCCGGCGACTAGCGGGAGGATCCAATGAGCAGTTCTTC. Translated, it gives CASSRRLAGGSNEQFF.

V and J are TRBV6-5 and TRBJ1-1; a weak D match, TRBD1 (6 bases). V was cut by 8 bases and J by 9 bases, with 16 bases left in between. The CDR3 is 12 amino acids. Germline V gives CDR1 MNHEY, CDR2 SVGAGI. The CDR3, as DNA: TGTGCCAGCCCATCTCCGGGGGGCAAAGCTTTCTTT. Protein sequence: CASPSPGGKAFF.

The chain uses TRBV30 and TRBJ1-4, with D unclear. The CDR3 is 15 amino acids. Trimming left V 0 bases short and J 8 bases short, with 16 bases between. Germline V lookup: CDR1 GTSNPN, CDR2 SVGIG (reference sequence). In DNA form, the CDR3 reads TGTGCCTGGAGTGTAGGCCTTGGCGGAGACGAAAAACTGTTTTTT. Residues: CAWSVGLGGDEKLFF.

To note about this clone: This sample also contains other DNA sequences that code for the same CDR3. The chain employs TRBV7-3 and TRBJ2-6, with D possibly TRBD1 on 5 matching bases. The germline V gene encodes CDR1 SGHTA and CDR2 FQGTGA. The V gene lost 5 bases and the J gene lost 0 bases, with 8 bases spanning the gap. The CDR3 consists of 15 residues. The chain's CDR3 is CASSPTGSGANVLTF. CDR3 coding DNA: TGTGCCAGCAGCCCAACAGGCTCTGGGGCCAACGTCCTGACTTTC.

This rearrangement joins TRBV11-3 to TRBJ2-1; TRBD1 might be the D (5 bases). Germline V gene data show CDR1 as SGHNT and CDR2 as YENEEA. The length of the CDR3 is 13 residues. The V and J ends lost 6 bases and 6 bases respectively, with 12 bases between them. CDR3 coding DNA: TGTGCCAGCAGTCAAGGGGCGCCCAATGAGCAGTTCTTC. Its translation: CASSQGAPNEQFF. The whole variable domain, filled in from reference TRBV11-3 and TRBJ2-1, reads EAGVVQSPRYKIIEKKQPVAFWCNPISGHNTLYWYLQNLGQGPELLIRYENEEAVDDSQLPKDRFSAERLKGVDSTLKIQPAELGDSAVYLCASSQGAPNEQFFGPGTRLTVL.

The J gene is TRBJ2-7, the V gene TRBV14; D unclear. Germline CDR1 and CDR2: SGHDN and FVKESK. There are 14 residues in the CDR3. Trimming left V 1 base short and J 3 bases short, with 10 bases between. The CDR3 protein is CASSQAFRGYEQYF. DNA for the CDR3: TGTGCCAGCAGCCAAGCATTCAGAGGCTACGAGCAGTACTTC.

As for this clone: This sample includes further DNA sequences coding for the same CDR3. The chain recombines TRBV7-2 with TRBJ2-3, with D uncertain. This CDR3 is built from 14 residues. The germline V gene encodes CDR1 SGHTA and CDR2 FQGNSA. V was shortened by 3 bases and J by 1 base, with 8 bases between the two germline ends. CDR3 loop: CASSFNRGTDTQYF. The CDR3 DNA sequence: TGTGCCAGCAGCTTTAACCGGGGCACAGATACGCAGTATTTT. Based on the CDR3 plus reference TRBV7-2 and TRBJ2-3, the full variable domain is GAGVSQSPSNKVTEKGKDVELRCDPISGHTALYWYRQSLGQGLEFLIYFQGNSAPDKSGLPSDRFSAERTGGSVSTLTIQRTQQEDSAVYLCASSFNRGTDTQYFGPGTRLTVL.